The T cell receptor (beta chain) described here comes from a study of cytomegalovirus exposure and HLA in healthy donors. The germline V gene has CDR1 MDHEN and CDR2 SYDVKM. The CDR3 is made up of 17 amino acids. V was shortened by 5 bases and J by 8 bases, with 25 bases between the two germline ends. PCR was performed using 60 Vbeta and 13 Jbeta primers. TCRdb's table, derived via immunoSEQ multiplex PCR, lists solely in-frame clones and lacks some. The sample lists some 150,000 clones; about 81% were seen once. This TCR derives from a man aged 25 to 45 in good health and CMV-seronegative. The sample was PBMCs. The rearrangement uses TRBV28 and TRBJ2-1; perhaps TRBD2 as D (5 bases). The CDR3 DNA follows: TGTGCCAGCAGTCGTCTGGGTAGCGCCCTCTCATACCATGAGCAGTTCTTC. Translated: CASSRLGSALSYHEQFF.